Shown below are 9 T cell receptor beta chains from a single sample sequenced in a study of blood T cell repertoires in COVID-19. Profiling relied on immunoSEQ multiplex PCR, and the TCRdb table lists in-frame clones only, not all of them. This sample has 65,000 to 85,000 clones, with 80% to 90% found just once. Sequencing used peripheral blood. Source of these receptors: a man over 45 with active COVID-19.

This chain joins TRBV19 and TRBJ2-1; 9 bases agree with TRBD1. The germline V gene has CDR1 LNHDA and CDR2 SQIVND (reference sequence). V lost 7 bases to trimming and J lost 7 bases; unmatched junction nucleotides: 11. The CDR3 spans 15 residues. The chain's CDR3 is CASTTWDRARNEQFF. CDR3 DNA: TGTGCCAGTACAACTTGGGACAGGGCCCGGAATGAGCAGTTCTTC.

J is TRBJ2-1 and V is TRBV6-5, with TRBD1 as a possible D gene (5 bases). V lost 0 bases and J 6 bases, leaving 12 bases between the germline ends. Germline assignment: CDR1 MNHEY and CDR2 SVGAGI. This CDR3 region has 15 residues. CDR3 residues: CASSYSLQASNEQFF. The CDR3 nucleotides are TGTGCCAGCAGTTACTCTCTACAGGCAAGCAATGAGCAGTTCTTC.

V gene TRBV5-6 combines with J gene TRBJ2-6; D might be TRBD2 (6 bases). This CDR3 spans 16 amino acids. Germline V gene sequence: CDR1 SGHDT, CDR2 YYEEEE. V lost 5 bases and J lost 1, with 13 bases in between. CDR3 in DNA: TGTGCCAGCAGAGGGACTGGGAGGTCTGGGGCCAACGTCCTGACTTTC. Its translation: CASRGTGRSGANVLTF.

The chain uses TRBV11-3 and TRBJ2-1, with D possibly being TRBD2 (5 bases). With 4 bases removed from V and 2 bases from J, the gap between germline ends came to 15 bases. The CDR3 totals 16 residues. CDR1 SGHNT and CDR2 YENEEA come from the germline V gene. Here the CDR3 DNA reads TGTGCCAGCAGCTCCCGCGGGTCGGGGACCTACAATGAGCAGTTCTTC. This encodes CASSSRGSGTYNEQFF. Filled out from reference TRBV11-3 and TRBJ2-1, the complete variable domain reads EAGVVQSPRYKIIEKKQPVAFWCNPISGHNTLYWYLQNLGQGPELLIRYENEEAVDDSQLPKDRFSAERLKGVDSTLKIQPAELGDSAVYLCASSSRGSGTYNEQFFGPGTRLTVL.

The chain carries TRBV5-4 and TRBJ2-1; TRBD1 is a possible D gene (5 bases). Trimming took off 0 bases at V and 0 bases at J, with 10 bases between the two ends. CDR1 is SGHNT, CDR2 YYREEE, per germline (reference sequence). CDR3 length equals 16 residues. The CDR3 is CASSLDRPSSYNEQFF. As DNA, the CDR3 is TGTGCCAGCAGCTTGGACAGGCCGAGCTCCTACAATGAGCAGTTCTTC.

This clone was seen a single time. The V and J genes are TRBV7-2 and TRBJ2-3; D is possibly TRBD2 (5 bases). V was trimmed by 4 bases and J by 5 bases, leaving 7 bases between them. CDR1 and CDR2 from the germline V gene are SGHTA and FQGNSA. This CDR3 comprises 12 residues. The CDR3 here is CASSSRGDTQYF. The CDR3, as DNA: TGTGCCAGCAGCTCCCGGGGAGATACGCAGTATTTT.

This clone was found once. This chain joins TRBV5-8 and TRBJ2-1; D possibly corresponds to TRBD1 (6 bases). V lost 4 bases, J lost 6 bases, and 14 bases lay in between. Germline V lookup: CDR1 SGHTS, CDR2 YDEGEE. The CDR3 runs 14 residues. The DNA of the CDR3 is TGTGCCAGCAGCGACGGGACATACTTCAATGAGCAGTTCTTC. The encoded protein is CASSDGTYFNEQFF.

V and J are TRBV5-1 and TRBJ2-4; 8 nucleotides align to TRBD1. This CDR3 is built from 13 residues. Germline CDR1 SGHRS, CDR2 YFSETQ. The junction had 7 bases not matched to a gene; V was cut back by 7 bases and J by 7 bases. As DNA, the CDR3 is TGCGCCAGCTCTCAGGGGGCTGATAACATTCAGTACTTC. Translation gives CASSQGADNIQYF.

The rearrangement joins TRBV5-1 to TRBJ1-6; 10 nucleotides align to TRBD1. CDR1 and CDR2 from the germline V gene are SGHRS and YFSETQ. CDR3 length: 14 residues. The trim removed 4 bases at V and 10 bases at J, leaving 5 bases unmatched. The CDR3 loop is CASSPGTGDSPLHF. CDR3 nucleotides: TGCGCCAGCAGCCCTGGGACAGGGGACTCACCCCTCCACTTT.